The clone carrying this T cell receptor (beta chain) was observed a handful of times. What it recognizes is unknown. This table comes from immunoSEQ multiplex PCR, and its TCRdb copy is limited to in-frame clones, with some not included. The sample yields approximately 140,000 clones, over 75% seen once. The data are from a study of T cell responses to AZD1222 COVID-19 vaccine. The study, taken as a whole, reports: All repertoire sampling was performed exclusively after the peak T cell response. The donors showed a predominance of white British ancestry and of females, with possible underestimation of clonal diversity.

Per the germline V gene, CDR1 is MGHRA and CDR2 is YSYEKL. The CDR3 length is 16 residues. With 1 base removed from V and 5 bases from J, the gap between germline ends came to 15 bases. The clonotype was recovered from an adult in good health. The sequencing used peripheral blood, collected on day 0 of AZD1222 vaccination. The chain carries TRBV4-1 and TRBJ2-1; possible D gene TRBD2, 5 bases. CDR3 residues: CASSQVLALSNNEQFF. The CDR3 DNA is TGCGCCAGCAGCCAAGTATTAGCGTTAAGTAACAATGAGCAGTTCTTC.